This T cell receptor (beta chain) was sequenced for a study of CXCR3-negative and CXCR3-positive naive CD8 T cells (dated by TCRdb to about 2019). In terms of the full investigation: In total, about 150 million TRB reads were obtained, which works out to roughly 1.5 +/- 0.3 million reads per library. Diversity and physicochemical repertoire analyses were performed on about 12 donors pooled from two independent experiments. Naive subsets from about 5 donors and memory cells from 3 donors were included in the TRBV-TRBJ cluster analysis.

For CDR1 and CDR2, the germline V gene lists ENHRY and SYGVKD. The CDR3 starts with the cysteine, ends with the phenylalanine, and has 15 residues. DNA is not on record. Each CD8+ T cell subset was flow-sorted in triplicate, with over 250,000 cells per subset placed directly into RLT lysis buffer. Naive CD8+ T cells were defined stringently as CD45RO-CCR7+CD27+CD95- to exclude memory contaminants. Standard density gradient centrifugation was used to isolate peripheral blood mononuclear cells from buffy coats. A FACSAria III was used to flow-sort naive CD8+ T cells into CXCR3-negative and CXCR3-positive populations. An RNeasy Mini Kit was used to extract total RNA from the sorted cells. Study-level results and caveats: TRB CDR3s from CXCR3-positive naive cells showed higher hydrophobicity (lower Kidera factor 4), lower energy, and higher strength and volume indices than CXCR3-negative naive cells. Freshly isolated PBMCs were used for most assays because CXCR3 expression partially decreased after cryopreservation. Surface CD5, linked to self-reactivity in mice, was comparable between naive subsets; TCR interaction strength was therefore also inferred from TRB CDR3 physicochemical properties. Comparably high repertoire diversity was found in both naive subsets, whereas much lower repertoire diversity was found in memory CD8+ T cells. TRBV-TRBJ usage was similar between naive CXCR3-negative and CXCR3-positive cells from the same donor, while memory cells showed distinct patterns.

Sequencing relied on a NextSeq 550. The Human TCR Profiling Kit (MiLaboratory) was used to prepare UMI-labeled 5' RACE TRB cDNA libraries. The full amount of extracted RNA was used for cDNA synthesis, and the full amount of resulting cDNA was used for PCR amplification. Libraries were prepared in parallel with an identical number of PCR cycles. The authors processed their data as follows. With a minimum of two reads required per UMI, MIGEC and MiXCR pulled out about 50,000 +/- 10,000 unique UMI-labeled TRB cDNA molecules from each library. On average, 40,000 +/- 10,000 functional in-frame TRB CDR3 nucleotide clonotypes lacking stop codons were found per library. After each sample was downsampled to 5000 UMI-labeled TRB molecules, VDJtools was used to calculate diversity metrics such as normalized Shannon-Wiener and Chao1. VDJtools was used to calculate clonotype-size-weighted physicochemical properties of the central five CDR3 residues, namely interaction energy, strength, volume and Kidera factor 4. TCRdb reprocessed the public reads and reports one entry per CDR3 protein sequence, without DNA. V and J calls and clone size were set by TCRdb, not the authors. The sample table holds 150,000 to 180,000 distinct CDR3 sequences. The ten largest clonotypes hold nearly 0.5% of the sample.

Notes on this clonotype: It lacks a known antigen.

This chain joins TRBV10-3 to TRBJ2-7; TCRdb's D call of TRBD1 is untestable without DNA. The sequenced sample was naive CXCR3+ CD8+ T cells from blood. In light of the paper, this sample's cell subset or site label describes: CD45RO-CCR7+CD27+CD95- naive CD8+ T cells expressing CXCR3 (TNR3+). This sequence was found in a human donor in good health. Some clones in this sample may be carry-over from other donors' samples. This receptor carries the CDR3 CAISTYRDNPPDQYF.